This T cell receptor (beta chain) was recorded in a study of OX40 agonist ivuxolimab in advanced cancers. Study information: A diagnosis of hepatocellular carcinoma, melanoma, renal cell or head and neck cancer was present in dose-escalation patients. Previous treatment with anti-PD-1, anti-PD-L1 or anti-CTLA-4 therapy was allowed; roughly 40% had received some.

Assay: immunoSEQ multiplex PCR; the TCRdb copy retains only in-frame clones and omits some. This table has tens of thousands of clones, about nine tenths appearing once. V shed 3 bases and J 7 bases; nucleotides not matched to a gene: 9. The germline CDR1 and CDR2 sequences are SGHRS and YFSETQ. The CDR3 totals 16 residues. Material: CD4+ or CD8+ T cells sorted from blood, obtained in a trial of the OX40 agonist ivuxolimab. The TCR comes from an adult with an advanced solid tumor such as melanoma, head and neck, liver or kidney cancer. The chain joins TRBV5-1 to TRBJ2-1; 11 bases match TRBD2. CDR3: CASSSMGLAGGNEQFF. The CDR3 DNA sequence: TGCGCCAGCAGCTCCATGGGCCTAGCGGGAGGTAATGAGCAGTTCTTC.